Listed below are T cell receptor beta chains from one sample, sequenced in a study of molecular identifiers for immune sequencing clone quantification. TCRdb used MiXCR to reprocess the PCR reads, holding one entry per CDR3 protein. Of some 70,000 distinct CDR3 sequences listed, about a sixth are singletons. The sequenced sample was naive CD8+ T cells from blood, with Jurkat cell RNA spiked in. These TCRs come from a human donor in good health. Some libraries in this study had Jurkat cell RNA spiked in. The conserved cysteine and the conserved F or W are not part of the CDR3 here.

len	v_gene	j_gene	CDR3aa
13	TRBV19	TRBJ2-7	ASSMILRAPYEQY
13	TRBV13	TRBJ2-2	ASTPGRGNTGELF
11	TRBV12-3/TRBV12-4	TRBJ2-7	ASKDDWTYEQY
10	TRBV7-6	TRBJ1-1	ASRGSGTEAF
13	TRBV7-9	TRBJ1-1	ASTPRSRADTEAF
14	TRBV27	TRBJ2-3	ASSLEGPYSSDTQY
13	TRBV12-5	TRBJ2-3	ASVEGAPSTDTQY
12	TRBV5-6	TRBJ1-2	ASSLGAGNYGYT
11	TRBV6-5	TRBJ2-5	ASSYGRVETQY
17	TRBV2	TRBJ2-3	ASSVDRETSLSSTDTQY
14	TRBV28	TRBJ2-7	ATSPGTEAFLYEQY
13	TRBV7-9	TRBJ1-1	ASSLGAGKNTEAF
11	TRBV5-1	TRBJ2-5	ASSLVQEETQY
13	TRBV6-5	TRBJ1-6	AGRGEGSYNSPLH
12	TRBV6-5	TRBJ2-7	ASRPRTGLLEQY
14	TRBV27	TRBJ1-5	ASSSGQGSLNQPQH
10	TRBV9	TRBJ2-7	ASNSDSYEQY
11	TRBV13	TRBJ2-2	ASSLQATGELF
14	TRBV7-8	TRBJ1-5	ASSLEVGRSNQPQH
17	TRBV4-1	TRBJ1-2	ASSQDDPMSLGDHGGYT
11	TRBV12-3/TRBV12-4	TRBJ2-3	ASSFTGTDTQY
9	TRBV29-1	TRBJ2-5	SVDQQETQY
14	TRBV11-2	TRBJ2-7	ASSPPPGTGVYEQY
18	TRBV6-1	TRBJ2-2	ASIQEWDRGLPANTGELF
15	TRBV13	TRBJ2-5	ASSQGTSGSVQETQY
14	TRBV23-1	TRBJ2-7	ASSQSQREATYEQY
13	TRBV5-1	TRBJ1-1	ASSLTFLQNTEAF
17	TRBV6-5	TRBJ2-7	ASRARGGQRVDVYEEQY
12	TRBV20-1	TRBJ2-7	SARDLRTSYEQY
12	TRBV6-5	TRBJ2-5	ASSYGLAGGTQY
14	TRBV7-9	TRBJ2-7	ASSAASGTRPYVQY
13	TRBV4-1	TRBJ2-2	ASSQTTSLSGELF
19	TRBV4-2	TRBJ2-3	ASSQDAGFREGLGVADTQY
10	TRBV28	TRBJ2-3	ASSFSQGVEY
14	TRBV5-4	TRBJ1-6	ASSSSTGAINSPLH
15	TRBV6-2/TRBV6-3	TRBJ2-5	ASSYFPADASGETQY
19	TRBV7-8	TRBJ2-1	ASSLLKLAGVPHSSYNEQF
12	TRBV20-1	TRBJ1-1	SAQNEGQNTEAF
13	TRBV12-5	TRBJ1-5	ASGLVGAHSQPQH
13	TRBV5-4	TRBJ2-3	ASSPAWGGTDTQY
10	TRBV6-2/TRBV6-3	TRBJ2-1	ASSRPDNEQF
13	TRBV2	TRBJ1-1	ASSRPINMNTEAF
13	TRBV5-1	TRBJ2-3	ASSFSQGPTDTQY
13	TRBV4-1	TRBJ2-7	ASSQVLGKSYEQY
16	TRBV3-1	TRBJ2-5	ASSQVIPRGRQGETQY
12	TRBV19	TRBJ2-3	ASSIGPFFDTQY
13	TRBV11-2	TRBJ2-3	ASSLLSGTADTQY
12	TRBV7-9	TRBJ2-3	ASRARGGPDTQY